The next 28 T cell receptor beta chains were all read from a single sample in a study of blood T cells in healthy people across ages. Then a second PCR, running roughly 7 to 11 cycles, was carried out with a sample-barcoded 5' primer and a J-beta primer mix. TCRdb called the 5' RACE reads again in MiXCR, with one record for every CDR3 protein. The sample includes fewer than 900,000 distinct CDR3 sequences, roughly 47% of them seen just once. Sequenced: blood. These receptors were obtained from a woman aged 55-69 years in good health.

The genes are TRBV29-1 and TRBJ2-1, with D perhaps matching TRBD1 or TRBD2 (6 bases each). The V and J ends lost 2 bases and 9 bases respectively, with 11 bases between them. From germline, CDR1 is SQVTM and CDR2 ANQGSEA. The CDR3 extends over 12 amino acids. CDR3 sequence: CSVELGGSEQFF. The CDR3 DNA follows: TGCAGCGTTGAATTAGGGGGGAGTGAGCAGTTCTTC.

This clonotype has just a few counts. CDR3 DNA: TGTGCCAGCAGCCCCAGGGAGGGCGATACGCAGTATTTT. Translation: CASSPREGDTQYF. V gene TRBV11-2 combines with J gene TRBJ2-3; 7 nucleotides match TRBD2. V lost 5 bases, J lost 6 bases, and 5 bases stayed unmatched. Germline CDR1 reads SGHAT; CDR2 reads FQNNGV. The CDR3 runs 13 residues.

The chain links TRBV7-2 to TRBJ1-6; TRBD1 matches at 7 bases. V shed 0 bases and J 15 bases; nucleotides not matched to a gene: 11. There are 15 residues in the CDR3. Germline V gene sequence: CDR1 SGHTA, CDR2 FQGNSA. CDR3 nucleotide sequence: TGTGCCAGCAGCTTAGCGACAGGGAAAGTTCAAGGCCTCCACTTT. Translation: CASSLATGKVQGLHF.

This clonotype came up once. V and J are TRBV4-3 and TRBJ1-3, with D possibly being TRBD1 (5 bases). Trimming stripped 0 bases from V and 4 bases from J, with 7 bases between. Germline V gene data show CDR1 as LGHNA and CDR2 as YSLEER. This CDR3 is built from 14 residues. This CDR3 is CASSQEKGGNTIYF. Here the CDR3 DNA reads TGCGCCAGCAGCCAAGAGAAGGGGGGAAACACCATATATTTT.

The V call is TRBV5-5, the J call TRBJ2-2; 13 bases match TRBD2. The length of the CDR3 is 19 residues. CDR1 and CDR2 from the germline V gene are SGHKS and YYEKEE (reference sequence). With V trimmed by 0 bases and J by 5 bases, 10 bases remained unmatched. The CDR3 DNA reads as TGTGCCAGCAGCTTGGATCCCGGGACTAGCGGGATTGGGACCGGGGAGCTGTTTTTT. Encoded protein: CASSLDPGTSGIGTGELFF.

The chain has TRBV7-2 and TRBJ2-5; tentative D call: TRBD1 (5 bases). Trimming left V 7 bases short and J 11 bases short, with 14 bases between. CDR1 SGHTA and CDR2 FQGNSA come from the germline V gene. This CDR3 region has 11 residues. The CDR3 is CASTRQYEQYF. Here the CDR3 DNA reads TGTGCCAGCACCCGACAGTATGAGCAGTACTTC.

CDR3 in DNA: TGTGCCAGCAGTCCCCAACTCGACTATGTTTCCTACGAGCAGTACTTC. This translates into CASSPQLDYVSYEQYF. The chain couples TRBV28 to TRBJ2-7, with D maybe TRBD2 (5 bases). This CDR3 is 16 amino acids long. V was pared by 5 bases and J by 1 base, with 18 bases between. CDR1 is MDHEN, CDR2 SYDVKM, per germline. The full variable domain, rest sourced from reference TRBV28 and TRBJ2-7, is DVKVTQSSRYLVKRTGEKVFLECVQDMDHENMFWYRQDPGLGLRLIYFSYDVKMKEKGDIPEGYSVSREKKERFSLILESASTNQTSMYLCASSPQLDYVSYEQYFGPGTRLTVT.

The J gene is TRBJ1-2, the V gene TRBV20-1; 8 nucleotides match TRBD1. CDR1 DFQATT and CDR2 SNEGSKA come from the germline V gene (reference sequence). J lost 7 bases, V lost 3 bases, and 10 bases had no gene match. This CDR3 contains 14 residues. Here the CDR3 reads CSASMETGVSGYTF. DNA of the CDR3: TGCAGTGCTAGTATGGAGACAGGGGTTTCTGGCTACACCTTC.

This clonotype was detected ten times or more. V usage is TRBV2 and J usage is TRBJ2-7; TRBD1 agrees at 7 bases. The CDR3 has 11 amino acids. Germline V gene lookup returns CDR1 SNHLY and CDR2 FYNNEI. Trimming cost V 7 bases and J 3 bases; bases outside gene matches: 0. CDR3 residues: CASTGGYEQYF. The CDR3 bases are TGTGCCAGCACAGGGGGCTACGAGCAGTACTTC.

The genes are TRBV14 and TRBJ2-1; 7 bases are shared with TRBD2. The CDR3 consists of 17 residues. Per the germline V gene, CDR1 is SGHDN and CDR2 is FVKESK. The J segment lost 8 bases and the V segment lost 4 bases, leaving 17 bases of the junction unmatched. Here the CDR3 reads CASSPSFAGVERHEQFF. In nucleotides, the CDR3 is TGTGCCAGCAGCCCAAGCTTTGCGGGAGTAGAACGTCATGAGCAGTTCTTC.

The chain uses TRBV28 and TRBJ1-2, with 7 bases that match TRBD1. Germline V gene sequence: CDR1 MDHEN, CDR2 SYDVKM. With 7 bases clipped from V and 6 bases from J, the junction kept 11 bases outside the gene matches. The CDR3 contains 14 residues. The CDR3 spells CASNLGTVQNGYTF. As DNA, the CDR3 is TGTGCCAGCAACCTAGGGACAGTACAAAATGGCTACACCTTC.

Comment on this clonotype: This likely comes from a read error, as the CDR3 has no conserved phenylalanine or tryptophan at its end. The CDR3 DNA reads TGTGCCAGCAACTCACTAGCGGGAGAAAGAGAGACCCAGTACATC. Protein sequence: CASNSLAGERETQYI. The chain joins TRBV28 to TRBJ2-5; 11 nucleotides match TRBD2. V dropped 7 bases and J dropped 4; count of bases not matched to a gene: 8. CDR3 size: 15 residues. CDR1 and CDR2 from the germline V gene are MDHEN and SYDVKM.

The chain links TRBV28 to TRBJ2-1, with 8 bases identical to TRBD2. The germline V gene encodes CDR1 MDHEN and CDR2 SYDVKM. This CDR3 region has 15 residues. The V and J ends lost 7 bases and 5 bases, in that order; junction bases with no gene match: 10. The CDR3 bases are TGTGCCAGCACCCCACTAGCGGTTATTGACAATGAGCAGTTCTTC. As protein: CASTPLAVIDNEQFF.

The genes are TRBV6-5 and TRBJ1-2; tentatively, D is TRBD1 (6 bases). The germline V gene encodes CDR1 MNHEY and CDR2 SVGAGI. The V end was cut by 6 bases, the J end by 7 bases, with 15 bases between. There are 13 residues in the CDR3. The DNA of the CDR3 is TGTGCCAGCAGCCCCCGGGACATATCTGGCTACACCTTC. This codes for CASSPRDISGYTF.

V and J are TRBV10-1 and TRBJ2-5; 7 bases are a match to TRBD1. J gave up 8 bases and V 5 bases, and 14 bases lay outside the gene matches. The CDR3 loop spans 15 amino acids. The V gene's germline CDR1 is WNHNN and CDR2 SYGVQD (reference sequence). In DNA form, the CDR3 reads TGCGCCAGCAGTAAAACCGGGACAGACGGGTCCACCCAGTACTTC. This codes for CASSKTGTDGSTQYF.

This clonotype was picked up many times. The V gene is TRBV29-1, the J gene TRBJ2-3; TRBD2 matches 7 bases. The CDR3 has 15 amino acids. Germline lookup yields CDR1 SQVTM and CDR2 ANQGSEA. The V gene end was trimmed by 4 bases and the J gene end by 0 bases; junction bases not matched to a gene: 7. The CDR3 is CSVGLGSGSTDTQYF. CDR3 nucleotides: TGCAGCGTTGGTTTGGGTAGCGGGAGCACAGATACGCAGTATTTT.

This clonotype was seen a handful of times. The rearrangement joins TRBV18 to TRBJ1-6, with D possibly being TRBD1 (6 bases). Germline CDR1 reads KGHSH; CDR2 reads LQKENI. CDR3 length: 13 residues. Trimming took 4 bases from V and 8 from J, leaving 9 bases between them. CDR3 sequence: CASSQGEDSPLHF. DNA of the CDR3: TGTGCCAGCTCACAGGGGGAGGATTCACCCCTCCACTTT.

This clonotype was observed a handful of times. The gene calls are TRBV12-3 or TRBV12-4 and TRBJ1-5, with TRBD1 as a possible D gene (5 bases). V was cut by 5 bases and J by 5 bases, with 19 bases left in between. The CDR3 is made up of 16 amino acids. The CDR3 coding sequence is TGTGCCAGCAGTCCCGGGGCCCCACCGAGGGATCAGCCCCAGCATTTT. Protein: CASSPGAPPRDQPQHF.

The V gene is TRBV7-2, the J gene TRBJ2-5; 10 bases match TRBD2. The V segment lost 4 bases and the J segment 3 bases; nucleotides outside the gene matches: 5. Germline CDR1 is SGHTA and CDR2 is FQGNSA. This CDR3 region has 15 residues. CDR3 bases: TGTGCCAGCAGCTGGCTAGCGGGAGTTGAAGAGACCCAGTACTTC. This sequence encodes CASSWLAGVEETQYF.

This sequence joins TRBV29-1 and TRBJ2-3, with D uncertain. The CDR3 runs 11 residues. Germline lookup yields CDR1 SQVTM and CDR2 ANQGSEA. With 6 bases removed from V and 2 bases from J, the gap between germline ends came to 6 bases. The CDR3 loop reads CSVDTTDTQYF. The CDR3 coding sequence is TGCAGCGTCGATACCACAGATACGCAGTATTTT.

This clonotype was observed a single time. The J gene is TRBJ2-1, the V gene TRBV29-1; 12 positions agree with TRBD2. Germline V gene sequence: CDR1 SQVTM, CDR2 ANQGSEA. V lost 4 bases and J lost 10; bases outside the gene matches: 2. There are 12 residues in the CDR3. The chain's CDR3 is CSVALAGGEQFF. CDR3 nucleotides: TGCAGCGTTGCACTAGCGGGAGGAGAGCAGTTCTTC.

The gene calls are TRBV27 and TRBJ1-2; D remains unclear. Germline V CDR1 and CDR2: MNHEY, SMNVEV (reference sequence). Trimming stripped 5 bases from V and 3 bases from J, with 13 bases between. The CDR3 spans 14 residues. CDR3 protein: CASSRTILHYGYTF. In DNA, the CDR3 is TGTGCCAGCAGTCGGACGATTCTCCACTATGGCTACACCTTC.

In this sample, this clonotype turned up many times. The chain recombines TRBV7-2 with TRBJ2-1, with 12 bases identical to TRBD2. The J segment lost 5 bases and the V segment lost 5 bases, leaving 4 bases of the junction unmatched. CDR1 SGHTA and CDR2 FQGNSA come from the germline V gene. The CDR3 covers 15 residues. DNA for the CDR3: TGTGCCAGCAGCAGCCTAGCGGGAGGGAACAATGAGCAGTTCTTC. Its protein is CASSSLAGGNNEQFF.

The chain uses TRBV6-2 or TRBV6-3 and TRBJ2-1, with 9 bases aligning to TRBD2. The CDR3 is made up of 17 amino acids. J lost 12 bases, V lost 0 bases, and 15 bases had no gene match. Germline CDR1 MNHEY, CDR2 SVGEGT. The CDR3 DNA is TGTGCCAGCAGTTACTCCCGCGGGATAGCGGGGGCCGGTAGGCAGTTCTTC. Its translation is CASSYSRGIAGAGRQFF.

The rearrangement links TRBV10-3 to TRBJ2-7, with D hard to call. The germline V and J ends were trimmed by 5 bases and 7 bases, with 12 bases remaining between them. Per germline, CDR1 ENHRY and CDR2 SYGVKD. The CDR3 is 12 residues long. This CDR3 is CAISNSGDEQYF. CDR3 bases: TGTGCCATCAGTAATAGTGGGGATGAGCAGTACTTC.

Only a few counts were recorded for this clonotype. This chain's CDR3 is CASSQDLVTKAYGYTF. The DNA for the CDR3 is TGTGCCAGCAGCCAAGATCTTGTAACAAAAGCCTATGGCTACACCTTC. The chain is built from TRBV3-1 and TRBJ1-2, with D hard to call. Trimming stripped 0 bases from V and 4 bases from J, with 15 bases between. Germline loops: CDR1 LGHDT, CDR2 YNNKEL (reference sequence). CDR3 length equals 16 residues.

The sample holds a few counts of this clonotype. The chain uses TRBV20-1 and TRBJ2-3, with D unclear. CDR3 size: 15 residues. CDR1 and CDR2 (germline): DFQATT, SNEGSKA (reference sequence). V was clipped by 0 bases and J by 4 bases, with 14 bases between them. The CDR3 is CSARDPLNGPDTQYF. CDR3 coding DNA: TGCAGTGCTAGAGACCCGTTAAACGGCCCAGATACGCAGTATTTT.

The rearrangement links TRBV7-2 to TRBJ2-6; no definite D call. This CDR3 spans 15 amino acids. V lost 5 bases to trimming and J lost 0 bases, with 8 bases between them. Germline V gene data show CDR1 as SGHTA and CDR2 as FQGNSA. CDR3 loop: CASSRLHSGANVLTF. The CDR3 bases are TGTGCCAGCAGCCGGCTTCACTCTGGGGCCAACGTCCTGACTTTC.